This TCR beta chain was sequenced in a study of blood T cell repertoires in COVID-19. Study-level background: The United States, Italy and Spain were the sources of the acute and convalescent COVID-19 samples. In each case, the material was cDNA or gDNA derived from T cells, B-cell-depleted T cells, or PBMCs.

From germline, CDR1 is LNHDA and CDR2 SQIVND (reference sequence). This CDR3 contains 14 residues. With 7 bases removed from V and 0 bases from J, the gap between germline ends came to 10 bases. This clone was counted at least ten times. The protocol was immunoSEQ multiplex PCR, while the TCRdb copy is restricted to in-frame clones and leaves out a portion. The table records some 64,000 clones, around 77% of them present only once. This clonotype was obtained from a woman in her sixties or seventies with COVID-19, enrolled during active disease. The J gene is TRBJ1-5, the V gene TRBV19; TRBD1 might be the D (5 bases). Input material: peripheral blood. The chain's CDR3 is CASTDSYSNQPQHF. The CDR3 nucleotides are TGTGCCAGTACCGACAGTTATAGCAATCAGCCCCAGCATTTT.